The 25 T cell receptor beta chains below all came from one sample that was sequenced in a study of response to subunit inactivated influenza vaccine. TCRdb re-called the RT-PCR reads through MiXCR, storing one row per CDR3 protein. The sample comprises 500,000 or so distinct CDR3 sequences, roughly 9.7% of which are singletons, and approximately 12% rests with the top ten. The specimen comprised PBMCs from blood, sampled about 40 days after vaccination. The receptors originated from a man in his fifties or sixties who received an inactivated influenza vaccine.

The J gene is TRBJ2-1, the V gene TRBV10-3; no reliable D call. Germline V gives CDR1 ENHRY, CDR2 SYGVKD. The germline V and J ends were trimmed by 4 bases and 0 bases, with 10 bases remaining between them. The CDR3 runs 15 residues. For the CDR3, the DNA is TGTGCCATCAGTGGGAGCTCCTCCTCCTACAATGAGCAGTTCTTC. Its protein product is CAISGSSSSYNEQFF.

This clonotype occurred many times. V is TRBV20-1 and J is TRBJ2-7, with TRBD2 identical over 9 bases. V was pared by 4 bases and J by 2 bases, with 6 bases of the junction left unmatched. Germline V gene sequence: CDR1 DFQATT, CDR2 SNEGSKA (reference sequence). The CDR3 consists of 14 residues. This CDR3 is CSAKTSGITYEQYF. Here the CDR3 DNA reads TGCAGTGCTAAGACTAGCGGAATAACCTACGAGCAGTACTTC.

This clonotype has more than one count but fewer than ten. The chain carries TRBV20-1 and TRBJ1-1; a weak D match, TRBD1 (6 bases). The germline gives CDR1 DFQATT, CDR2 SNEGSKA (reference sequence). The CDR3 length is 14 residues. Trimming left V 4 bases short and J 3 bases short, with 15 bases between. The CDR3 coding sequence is TGCAGTGCTAAGCCCCGGGACACTTACACTGAAGCTTTCTTT. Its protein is CSAKPRDTYTEAFF.

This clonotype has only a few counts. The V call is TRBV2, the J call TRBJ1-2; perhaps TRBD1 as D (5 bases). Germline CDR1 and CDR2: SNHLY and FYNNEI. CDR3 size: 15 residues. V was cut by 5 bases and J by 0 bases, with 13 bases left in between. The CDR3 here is CASSYRQNPNYGYTF. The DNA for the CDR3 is TGTGCCAGCAGTTACCGACAGAATCCTAACTATGGCTACACCTTC.

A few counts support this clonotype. DNA of the CDR3: TGTGCCAGCAGTGAAGACGGACAGGGGGAGAACACTGAAGCTTTCTTT. This gives the protein CASSEDGQGENTEAFF. This rearrangement joins TRBV2 to TRBJ1-1; 10 nucleotides match TRBD1. This CDR3 region has 16 residues. V was pared by 1 base and J by 1 base, with 3 bases of the junction left unmatched. Germline CDR1 is SNHLY and CDR2 is FYNNEI.

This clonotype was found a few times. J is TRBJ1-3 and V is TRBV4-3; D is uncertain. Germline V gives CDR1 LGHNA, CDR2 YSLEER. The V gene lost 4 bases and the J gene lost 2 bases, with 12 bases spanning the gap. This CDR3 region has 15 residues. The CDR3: CASSRLGFTGNTIYF. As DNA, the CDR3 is TGCGCCAGCAGCCGTTTAGGGTTTACTGGAAACACCATATATTTT.

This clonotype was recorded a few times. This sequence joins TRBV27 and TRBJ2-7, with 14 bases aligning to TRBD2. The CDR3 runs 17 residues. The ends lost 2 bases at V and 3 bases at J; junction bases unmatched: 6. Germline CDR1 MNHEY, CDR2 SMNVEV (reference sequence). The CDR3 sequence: CASSLKTGTSGGYEQYF. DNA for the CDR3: TGTGCCAGCAGTTTAAAAACTGGGACTAGCGGGGGCTACGAGCAGTACTTC.

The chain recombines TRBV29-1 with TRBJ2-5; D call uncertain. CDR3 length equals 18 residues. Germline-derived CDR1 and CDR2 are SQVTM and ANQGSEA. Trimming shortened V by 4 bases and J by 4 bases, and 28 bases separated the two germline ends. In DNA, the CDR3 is TGCAGCGTTGGCCGTCTCCTTTCCGGACCTGACACCCGAGAGACCCAGTACTTC. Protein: CSVGRLLSGPDTRETQYF.

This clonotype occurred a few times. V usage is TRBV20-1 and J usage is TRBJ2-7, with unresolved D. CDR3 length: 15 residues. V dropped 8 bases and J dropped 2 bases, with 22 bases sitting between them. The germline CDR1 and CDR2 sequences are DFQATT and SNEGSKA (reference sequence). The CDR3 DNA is TGCAGTTTGACCGGTCGGCGAGAACGGGCCTACGAGCAGTACTTC. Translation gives CSLTGRRERAYEQYF.

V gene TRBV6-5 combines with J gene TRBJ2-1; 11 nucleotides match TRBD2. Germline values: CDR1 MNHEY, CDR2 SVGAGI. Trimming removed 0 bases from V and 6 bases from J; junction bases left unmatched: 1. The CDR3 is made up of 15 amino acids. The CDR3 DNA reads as TGTGCCAGCAGTTACTCAGGGACTAGCGGCAATGAGCAGTTCTTC. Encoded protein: CASSYSGTSGNEQFF.

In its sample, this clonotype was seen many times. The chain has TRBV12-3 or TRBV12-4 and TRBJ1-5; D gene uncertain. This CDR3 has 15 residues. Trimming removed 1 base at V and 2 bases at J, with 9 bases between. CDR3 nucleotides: TGTGCCAGCAGTTTAGACGGCCGCCGCAATCAGCCCCAGCATTTT. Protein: CASSLDGRRNQPQHF.

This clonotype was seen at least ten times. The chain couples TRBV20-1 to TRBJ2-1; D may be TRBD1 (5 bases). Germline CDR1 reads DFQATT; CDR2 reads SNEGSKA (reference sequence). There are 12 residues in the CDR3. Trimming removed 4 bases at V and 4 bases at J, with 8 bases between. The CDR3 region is CSAKDTYNEQFF. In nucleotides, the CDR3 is TGCAGTGCTAAGGACACTTACAATGAGCAGTTCTTC.

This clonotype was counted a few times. In DNA, the CDR3 is TGTGCCAGCAGTGGATGGGGTTTTGACTCACCCCTCCACTTT. Translation gives CASSGWGFDSPLHF. V is TRBV25-1 and J is TRBJ1-6; D call uncertain. In germline, CDR1 is MGHDK, CDR2 SYGVNS. The CDR3 is 14 residues long. The V gene lost 4 bases and the J gene lost 10 bases, with 14 bases spanning the gap.

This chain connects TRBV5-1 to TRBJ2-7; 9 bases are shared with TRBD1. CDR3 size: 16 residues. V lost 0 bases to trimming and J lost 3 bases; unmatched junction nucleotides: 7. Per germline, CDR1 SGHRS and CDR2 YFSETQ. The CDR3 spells CASSLGRPGQGYEQYF. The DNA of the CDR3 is TGCGCCAGCAGCTTGGGACGTCCGGGACAGGGCTACGAGCAGTACTTC. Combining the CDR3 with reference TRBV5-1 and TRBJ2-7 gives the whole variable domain KAGVTQTPRYLIKTRGQQVTLSCSPISGHRSVSWYQQTPGQGLQFLFEYFSETQRNKGNFPGRFSGRQFSNSRSEMNVSTLELGDSALYLCASSLGRPGQGYEQYFGPGTRLTVT.

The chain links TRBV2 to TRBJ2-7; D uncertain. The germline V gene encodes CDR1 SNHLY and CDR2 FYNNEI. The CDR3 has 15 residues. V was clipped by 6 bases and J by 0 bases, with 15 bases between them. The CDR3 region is CASSFTAVSSYEQYF. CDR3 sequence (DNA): TGTGCCAGCAGCTTTACGGCAGTGTCCTCCTACGAGCAGTACTTC.

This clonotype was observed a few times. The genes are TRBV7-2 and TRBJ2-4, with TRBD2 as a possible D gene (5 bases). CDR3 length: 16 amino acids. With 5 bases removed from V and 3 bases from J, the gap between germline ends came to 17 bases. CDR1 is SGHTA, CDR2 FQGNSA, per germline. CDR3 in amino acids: CASSKDGVRVKNIQYF. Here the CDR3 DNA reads TGTGCCAGCAGCAAAGACGGAGTGCGGGTCAAAAACATTCAGTACTTC.

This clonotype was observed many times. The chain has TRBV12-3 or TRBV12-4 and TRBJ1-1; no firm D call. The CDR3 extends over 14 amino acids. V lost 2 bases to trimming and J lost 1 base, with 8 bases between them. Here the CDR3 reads CASSLRVRNTEAFF. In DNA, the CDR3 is TGTGCCAGCAGTTTAAGGGTAAGGAACACTGAAGCTTTCTTT.

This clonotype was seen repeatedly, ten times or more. The CDR3 nucleotides are TGTGCCAGCAGTTTGGGTGGTATAGTTGCTGGAAACACCATATATTTT. It translates to CASSLGGIVAGNTIYF. The J gene is TRBJ1-3, the V gene TRBV12-3 or TRBV12-4; unclear D gene. The length of the CDR3 is 16 residues. Deletions cut 3 bases from V and 2 bases from J, with 14 bases between.

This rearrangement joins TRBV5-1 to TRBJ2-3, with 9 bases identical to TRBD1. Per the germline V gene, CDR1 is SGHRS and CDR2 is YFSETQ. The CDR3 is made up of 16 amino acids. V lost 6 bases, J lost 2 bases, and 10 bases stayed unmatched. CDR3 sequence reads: CASNVGTGWYTDTQYF. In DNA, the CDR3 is TGCGCCAGCAACGTTGGGACAGGGTGGTACACAGATACGCAGTATTTT. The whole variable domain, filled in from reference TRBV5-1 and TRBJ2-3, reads KAGVTQTPRYLIKTRGQQVTLSCSPISGHRSVSWYQQTPGQGLQFLFEYFSETQRNKGNFPGRFSGRQFSNSRSEMNVSTLELGDSALYLCASNVGTGWYTDTQYFGPGTRLTVL.

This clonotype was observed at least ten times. CDR3 DNA: TGCAGTGCTAGAGATTCAGGCCAGGGGAATTCACCCCTCCACTTT. Translating it yields CSARDSGQGNSPLHF. The gene calls are TRBV20-1 and TRBJ1-6, with D perhaps matching TRBD1 (6 bases). The germline gives CDR1 DFQATT, CDR2 SNEGSKA (reference sequence). The V end was cut by 0 bases, the J end by 7 bases, with 13 bases between. The CDR3 loop spans 15 amino acids.

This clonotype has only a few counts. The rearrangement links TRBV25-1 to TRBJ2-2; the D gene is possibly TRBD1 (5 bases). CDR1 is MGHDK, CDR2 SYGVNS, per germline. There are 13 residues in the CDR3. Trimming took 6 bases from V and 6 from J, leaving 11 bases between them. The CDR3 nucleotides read TGTGCCAGCAGCTACGGACACTCCGGGGAGCTGTTTTTT. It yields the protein CASSYGHSGELFF.

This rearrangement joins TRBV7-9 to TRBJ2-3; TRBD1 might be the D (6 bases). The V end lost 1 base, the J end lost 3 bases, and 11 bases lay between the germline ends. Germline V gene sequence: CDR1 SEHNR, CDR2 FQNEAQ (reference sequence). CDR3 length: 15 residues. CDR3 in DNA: TGTGCCAGCAGCTTAGATCTGGGGGCAACAGATACGCAGTATTTT. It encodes CASSLDLGATDTQYF.

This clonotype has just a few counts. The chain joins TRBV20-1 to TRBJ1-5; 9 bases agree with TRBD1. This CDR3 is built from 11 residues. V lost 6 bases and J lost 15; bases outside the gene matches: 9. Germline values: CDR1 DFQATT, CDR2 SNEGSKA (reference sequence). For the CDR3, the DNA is TGCAGTGCCGGGGGACAGGGAGTTTCGCATTTT. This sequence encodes CSAGGQGVSHF.

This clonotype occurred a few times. This CDR3 reads CASSYGQGSNEQYF. CDR3 sequence (DNA): TGTGCCAGCAGCTACGGACAGGGTTCCAACGAGCAGTACTTC. The genes are TRBV7-6 and TRBJ2-7, with 8 bases lining up with TRBD1. The CDR3 runs to 14 residues. J lost 5 bases, V lost 4 bases, and 7 bases had no gene match. Germline CDR1 and CDR2: SGHVS and FNYEAQ. Supplemented by reference TRBV7-6 and TRBJ2-7, the full variable domain reads GAGVSQSPRYKVTKRGQDVALRCDPISGHVSLYWYRQALGQGPEFLTYFNYEAQQDKSGLPNDRFSAERPEGSISTLTIQRTEQRDSAMYRCASSYGQGSNEQYFGPGTRLTVT.

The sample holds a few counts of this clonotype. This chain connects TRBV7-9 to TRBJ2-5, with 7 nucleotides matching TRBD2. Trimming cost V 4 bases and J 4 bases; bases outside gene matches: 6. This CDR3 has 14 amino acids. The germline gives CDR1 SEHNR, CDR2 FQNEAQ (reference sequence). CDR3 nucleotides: TGTGCCAGCAGCTCCAATAGCGGGCGAGAGACCCAGTACTTC. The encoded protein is CASSSNSGRETQYF.